Listed here are 3 T cell receptor beta chains from one sample, sequenced in a study of blood T cell repertoires in COVID-19. Libraries were prepared by immunoSEQ multiplex PCR; TCRdb keeps only in-frame clonotypes and omits some of them. In the table there are approximately 130,000 clones, roughly three quarters of which are singletons. The sequencing input was peripheral blood. These receptors were obtained from a human donor in a cohort sampled during active COVID-19.

The chain employs TRBV5-1 and TRBJ1-3; TRBD1 agrees at 11 bases. Germline V gives CDR1 SGHRS, CDR2 YFSETQ. The CDR3 runs 16 residues. J was trimmed by 0 bases and V by 3 bases; bases with no gene match: 2. The DNA for the CDR3 is TGCGCCAGCAGCTCCGGGACAGGGGGCTCTGGAAACACCATATATTTT. This translates into CASSSGTGGSGNTIYF.

The CDR3 coding sequence is TGTGCCAGCAGCTCTGGGGGGTCCGACAGGGGATTTGAGCAGTACTTC. It yields the protein CASSSGGSDRGFEQYF. V and J are TRBV5-4 and TRBJ2-7, with TRBD1 identical over 8 bases. Germline CDR1 SGHNT, CDR2 YYREEE (reference sequence). J gave up 7 bases and V 3 bases, and 15 bases lay outside the gene matches. The CDR3 consists of 16 residues.

This clone was observed a few times. This chain links TRBV6-6 with TRBJ2-7; D perhaps matches TRBD1 (6 bases). Between the trimmed V and J ends, which lost 0 bases and 1 base, there was a span of 10 bases. Per the germline V gene, CDR1 is MNHNY and CDR2 is SVGAGI (reference sequence). CDR3 length: 15 residues. This chain's CDR3 is CASSYSRGGSYEQYF. The CDR3 nucleotides read TGTGCCAGCAGTTACTCGAGAGGGGGATCCTACGAGCAGTACTTC.